The 20 T cell receptor beta chains in this list originate from one sample, sequenced in a study of coeliac disease. Method: immunoSEQ multiplex PCR; TCRdb's copy keeps in-frame clones and lacks some. This repertoire shows about 3,300 clones, more than 70% found once; its top ten account for 20%. What was sequenced was lymphocytes from the gut lamina propria. The receptor set was obtained from a man older than 75 without celiac disease.

This chain links TRBV18 with TRBJ1-1; TRBD1 aligns across 11 bases. V trimming: 2 bases; J trimming: 4 bases; junction bases outside the gene matches: 15. The CDR3 contains 19 residues. CDR1 and CDR2 from the germline V gene are KGHSH and LQKENI. The CDR3: CASSPRGPVGQGAITEAFF. The CDR3 DNA reads as TGTGCCAGCTCACCAAGGGGTCCCGTTGGACAGGGGGCAATCACTGAAGCTTTCTTT.

The chain employs TRBV5-1 and TRBJ1-1; TRBD1 is a possible D gene (6 bases). The CDR3 length is 13 residues. V gave up 7 bases and J gave up 1 base, with 11 bases separating them. Germline V CDR1 and CDR2: SGHRS, YFSETQ. The DNA for the CDR3 is TGCGCCAGCTCTTCAGGGGCGAACACTGAAGCTTTCTTT. Translated: CASSSGANTEAFF.

The chain has TRBV9 and TRBJ1-2, with TRBD1 matching 9 bases. This CDR3 region has 15 residues. V lost 0 bases, J lost 2 bases, and 2 bases stayed unmatched. Germline-derived CDR1 and CDR2 are SGDLS and YYNGEE. In DNA, the CDR3 is TGTGCCAGCAGCGTAGCCGGGACAGGGAACTATGGCTACACCTTC. It translates to CASSVAGTGNYGYTF.

The chain couples TRBV6-6 to TRBJ1-5; D is perhaps TRBD1 (6 bases). The CDR3 length is 15 residues. Trimming took 4 bases from V and 2 from J, leaving 12 bases between them. Per germline, CDR1 MNHNY and CDR2 SVGAGI (reference sequence). CDR3 nucleotide sequence: TGTGCCAGCAGTTCCACTGACAGGCGCAATCAGCCCCAGCATTTT. It translates to CASSSTDRRNQPQHF.

Only one count was recorded for this clone. The chain recombines TRBV7-9 with TRBJ1-5, with TRBD1 as a possible D gene (5 bases). CDR3 size: 13 residues. Germline V CDR1 and CDR2: SEHNR, FQNEAQ (reference sequence). Trimming removed 5 bases from V and 5 bases from J, with 10 bases in between. CDR3 amino acids: CASSVSGDQPQHF. CDR3 DNA sequence: TGTGCCAGCAGCGTATCGGGGGATCAGCCCCAGCATTTT. Full variable domain (rest looked up from reference TRBV7-9 and TRBJ1-5): DTGVSQNPRHKITKRGQNVTFRCDPISEHNRLYWYRQTLGQGPEFLTYFQNEAQLEKSRLLSDRFSAERPKGSFSTLEIQRTEQGDSAMYLCASSVSGDQPQHFGDGTRLSIL.

The V and J genes are TRBV7-2 and TRBJ2-3, with 9 bases identical to TRBD1. The CDR3 length is 16 residues. The V gene's germline CDR1 is SGHTA and CDR2 FQGNSA. Unmatched junction bases numbered 13, after V lost 4 bases and J lost 8 bases. The CDR3 nucleotides are TGTGCCAGCAGCTACCGGACAGGGGAACCGTTAAGTACGCAGTATTTT. It encodes CASSYRTGEPLSTQYF.

This clone was counted between two and nine times. The chain combines TRBV27 with TRBJ2-1, with D possibly matching TRBD2 (6 bases). From germline, CDR1 is MNHEY and CDR2 SMNVEV (reference sequence). This CDR3 has 14 amino acids. V dropped 6 bases and J dropped 6 bases, with 15 bases sitting between them. The CDR3 bases are TGTGCCAGCAGCCGGAGGGGAATGGGCAATGAGCAGTTCTTC. It is translated as CASSRRGMGNEQFF.

The chain employs TRBV10-1 and TRBJ2-5; 8 bases line up with TRBD2. The germline V gene has CDR1 WNHNN and CDR2 SYGVQD (reference sequence). J gave up 5 bases and V 0 bases, and 8 bases lay outside the gene matches. This CDR3 comprises 16 residues. The CDR3 is CASSESTGGPQETQYF. The DNA for the CDR3 is TGCGCCAGCAGTGAGTCGACGGGAGGGCCGCAGGAGACCCAGTACTTC.

The V gene is TRBV5-1, the J gene TRBJ1-4; tentatively, D is TRBD1 (5 bases). CDR3 length: 14 residues. Trimming removed 0 bases at V and 8 bases at J, with 11 bases between. Germline V gives CDR1 SGHRS, CDR2 YFSETQ. Written as DNA, the CDR3 is TGCGCCAGCAGCTTGGGACAGTTCGGAGAAAAACTGTTTTTT. This encodes CASSLGQFGEKLFF.

The chain is built from TRBV2 and TRBJ1-2, with 7 bases matching TRBD1. Trimming removed 3 bases from V and 2 bases from J; junction bases left unmatched: 3. This CDR3 is 14 amino acids long. Per germline, CDR1 SNHLY and CDR2 FYNNEI. The CDR3 spells CASSEGTVNYGYTF. In DNA form, the CDR3 reads TGTGCCAGCAGTGAGGGGACAGTCAACTATGGCTACACCTTC.

The chain combines TRBV2 with TRBJ2-7; 9 bases are a match to TRBD1. Germline CDR1 SNHLY, CDR2 FYNNEI. J was trimmed by 2 bases and V by 8 bases; bases with no gene match: 7. This CDR3 has 14 residues. The CDR3 protein is CASGNRGRPYEQYV. The CDR3 coding sequence is TGTGCCAGCGGAAACAGGGGGCGCCCCTACGAGCAGTACGTC.

This chain connects TRBV4-3 to TRBJ1-2; D is possibly TRBD1 (6 bases). Germline V lookup: CDR1 LGHNA, CDR2 YSLEER. The CDR3 length is 16 residues. Deletions cut 0 bases from V and 5 bases from J, with 16 bases between. The CDR3 nucleotides read TGCGCCAGCAGCCAAGACGGCCAGGGGTCTTTATATGGCTACACCTTC. The encoded protein is CASSQDGQGSLYGYTF.

The V gene is TRBV13, the J gene TRBJ2-7; weak D call: TRBD1 (6 bases). This CDR3 has 15 residues. Trimming pared 4 bases from V and 5 bases from J, leaving 18 bases between. Germline V lookup: CDR1 PRHDT, CDR2 FYEKMQ (reference sequence). DNA of the CDR3: TGTGCCAGCAGCTCAACCACACAGGGATCCGACGAGCAGTACGTC. Translating it yields CASSSTTQGSDEQYV.

The J gene is TRBJ2-3, the V gene TRBV5-4; TRBD2 aligns across 9 bases. CDR3 size: 15 residues. Germline V gives CDR1 SGHNT, CDR2 YYREEE (reference sequence). The V gene end was trimmed by 2 bases and the J gene end by 4 bases; junction bases not matched to a gene: 5. The CDR3 spells CASSLPGLASDTQYF. The DNA of the CDR3 is TGTGCCAGCAGCTTACCGGGACTAGCATCAGATACGCAGTATTTT.

The chain has TRBV27 and TRBJ1-1; 10 bases align to TRBD1. There are 14 residues in the CDR3. Germline CDR1 MNHEY, CDR2 SMNVEV (reference sequence). The J segment lost 4 bases and the V segment lost 7 bases, leaving 6 bases of the junction unmatched. The CDR3 here is CASNTGTGVTEAFF. The CDR3 bases are TGTGCCAGCAATACAGGGACAGGGGTCACTGAAGCTTTCTTT.

This chain connects TRBV28 to TRBJ2-2, with D perhaps TRBD2 (5 bases). The germline gives CDR1 MDHEN, CDR2 SYDVKM. The CDR3 extends over 13 amino acids. The ends were cut back, 8 bases at V and 1 base at J, with 8 bases in the middle. In DNA form, the CDR3 reads TGTGCCAGCCGCAGCGGGAACACCGGGGAGCTGTTTTTT. Translated, it gives CASRSGNTGELFF.

This clone appeared once. The V call is TRBV5-6, the J call TRBJ2-2; D not certain. The CDR3 sequence is 13 residues long. Germline V gene lookup returns CDR1 SGHDT and CDR2 YYEEEE. Trimming pared 0 bases from V and 7 bases from J, leaving 7 bases between. This CDR3 is CASSLALYGELFF. The CDR3 DNA follows: TGTGCCAGCAGCTTGGCTTTGTACGGGGAGCTGTTTTTT.

This chain uses TRBV2 with TRBJ1-2; D ambiguous. CDR3 length: 13 amino acids. Trimming left V 7 bases short and J 5 bases short, with 14 bases between. In germline, CDR1 is SNHLY, CDR2 FYNNEI. CDR3 residues: CASKIGGFYGYTF. For the CDR3, the DNA is TGTGCCAGCAAGATTGGCGGATTTTATGGCTACACCTTC. The full variable domain, with the rest looked up from reference TRBV2 and TRBJ1-2, is EPEVTQTPSHQVTQMGQEVILRCVPISNHLYFYWYRQILGQKVEFLVSFYNNEISEKSEIFDDQFSVERPDGSNFTLKIRSTKLEDSAMYFCASKIGGFYGYTFGSGTRLTVV.

The V gene is TRBV27, the J gene TRBJ2-1; a possible D gene is TRBD1 (6 bases). The CDR3 loop spans 13 amino acids. V was shortened by 5 bases and J by 8 bases, with 13 bases between the two germline ends. Germline CDR1 MNHEY, CDR2 SMNVEV (reference sequence). The CDR3 here is CASSQQGVDEQFF. The CDR3 DNA reads as TGTGCCAGCAGTCAACAGGGAGTTGATGAGCAGTTCTTC.

The gene calls are TRBV7-6 and TRBJ1-6, with D perhaps TRBD1 (5 bases). Germline CDR1 is SGHVS and CDR2 is FNYEAQ. This CDR3 region has 14 residues. Trimming removed 3 bases from V and 2 bases from J, with 5 bases in between. The CDR3 region is CASSFRAYNSPLHF. In DNA, the CDR3 is TGTGCCAGCAGCTTCAGGGCCTATAATTCACCCCTCCACTTT.